The entry that follows covers one T cell receptor beta chain sequence. The antigen is undetermined. A second PCR, run for about 7 to 11 cycles, used a sample-barcoded 5' primer plus a J-beta primer mix. TCRdb itself ran the 5' RACE reads through MiXCR, one entry per CDR3 protein. This sample carries about 780,000 distinct CDR3 sequences, around half of them seen once, and the ten largest clones take less than 20%. The data were obtained in a study of blood T cells in healthy people across ages. Findings and caveats of the study: CMV status of donors was unknown, possibly confounding expanded clonotype changes. Underestimates were what the diversity estimates from one million T cells were considered to be.

Trimming cost V 6 bases and J 13 bases; bases outside gene matches: 15. CDR3 size: 14 residues. From germline, CDR1 is SQVTM and CDR2 ANQGSEA. The TCR comes from a man aged 80 or over in good health. The sequenced material came from blood. This chain joins TRBV29-1 and TRBJ2-4; 10 bases agree with TRBD2. CDR3 residues: CSVAASGSINEQYF. The CDR3 DNA follows: TGCAGCGTGGCCGCTAGCGGGAGTATCAATGAGCAGTACTTC.